This T cell receptor beta chain was identified during a study of blood T cell repertoires in COVID-19. The CDR3 has 14 residues. Trimming removed 3 bases at V and 7 bases at J, with 12 bases between. CDR1 is MDHEN and CDR2 is SYDVKM in the germline V gene. Clones were sequenced by immunoSEQ multiplex PCR, and TCRdb holds only the in-frame ones, with some missing. The table has around 220,000 clones, roughly 84% seen once. In its sample, this clone was seen a few times. The V gene is TRBV28, the J gene TRBJ2-2, with D possibly being TRBD2 (6 bases). Material for sequencing was PBMCs or T cells enriched from blood (not recorded which). This receptor was taken from a woman in her forties who had recovered from COVID-19. In nucleotides, the CDR3 is TGTGCCAGCAGTTTTAGCGGCCGTGACGGGGAGCTGTTTTTT. It encodes CASSFSGRDGELFF.